The rows below give T cell receptor beta chains drawn from one sample of a study of T cells after yellow fever vaccination. TCRdb processed the 5' RACE reads anew with MiXCR; each CDR3 protein has one entry. The sample yields a few hundred thousand distinct CDR3 sequences, 3.5% to 4.5% seen once. Sequences were derived from PBMCs, sampled 15 days after the yellow fever booster vaccination. The receptor source for this set is a man between 18 and 29 years old who received the YFV17D yellow fever vaccine. Both conserved end residues are part of each CDR3. Fields, in order: V gene, J gene, clone size, D gene, CDR3 DNA, CDR3 protein. D genes are given only for firm matches. A clone size is listed for some rows: how often the clone was seen (once, few, many), or a class if it is expanded.

v_gene: TRBV5-1
j_gene: TRBJ1-1
abundance: few
d_gene: TRBD1
CDR3nt: TGCGCCAGCAGCCACCCGGGACAGGAAAACACTGAAGCTTTCTTT
CDR3aa: CASSHPGQENTEAFF

v_gene: TRBV6-5
j_gene: TRBJ1-2
abundance: few
d_gene: -
CDR3nt: TGTGCCAGCACCCCAGGACGGGACTATGGCTACACCTTC
CDR3aa: CASTPGRDYGYTF

v_gene: TRBV9
j_gene: TRBJ1-1
abundance: many
d_gene: TRBD1
CDR3nt: TGTGCCAGCAGCGTAGTAGGGGGCGTCACTGAAGCTTTCTTT
CDR3aa: CASSVVGGVTEAFF

v_gene: TRBV3-1
j_gene: TRBJ2-1
abundance: few
d_gene: -
CDR3nt: TGTGCCAGCAGCCTCGACAACGACAATGAGCAGTTCTTC
CDR3aa: CASSLDNDNEQFF

v_gene: TRBV5-1
j_gene: TRBJ2-1
abundance: few
d_gene: TRBD2
CDR3nt: TGCGCCAGCAGTATCGGGCTAGCGGGGCCTGAGCAGTTCTTC
CDR3aa: CASSIGLAGPEQFF

v_gene: TRBV4-1
j_gene: TRBJ2-7
abundance: -
d_gene: -
CDR3nt: TGCGCCAGCAGCCAAGTGAAGGGTAACTACGAGCAGTACTTC
CDR3aa: CASSQVKGNYEQYF

v_gene: TRBV12-3/TRBV12-4
j_gene: TRBJ2-3
abundance: -
d_gene: -
CDR3nt: TGTGCCAGCAGAAAGGCTACGGACGATCGAACGCAGTATTTT
CDR3aa: CASRKATDDRTQYF

v_gene: TRBV30
j_gene: TRBJ1-2
abundance: -
d_gene: -
CDR3nt: TGTGCCTACTCCCCTGACTACACCTTC
CDR3aa: CAYSPDYTF

v_gene: TRBV5-5
j_gene: TRBJ2-3
abundance: many
d_gene: -
CDR3nt: TGTGCCAGCAGCCAGGGGATCACAGATACGCAGTATTTT
CDR3aa: CASSQGITDTQYF

v_gene: TRBV20-1
j_gene: TRBJ2-6
abundance: -
d_gene: -
CDR3nt: TGCAGTGCTAGAGACAGACGGTCGGGGGGGGCCAACGTCCTGACTTTC
CDR3aa: CSARDRRSGGANVLTF

v_gene: TRBV6-5
j_gene: TRBJ1-5
abundance: many
d_gene: TRBD1
CDR3nt: TGTGCCAGCAGTACGACAGGGAATCAGCCCCAGCATTTT
CDR3aa: CASSTTGNQPQHF

v_gene: TRBV7-9
j_gene: TRBJ1-2
abundance: -
d_gene: -
CDR3nt: TGTGCCAGCAGCTTGGAGACAGCCCGGCTTCGTGGCTACACCTTC
CDR3aa: CASSLETARLRGYTF

v_gene: TRBV5-1
j_gene: TRBJ2-3
abundance: many
d_gene: TRBD2
CDR3nt: TGCGCCAGCAGCTTTGGGCTAGCGGGATACACAGATACGCAGTATTTT
CDR3aa: CASSFGLAGYTDTQYF

v_gene: TRBV12-3/TRBV12-4
j_gene: TRBJ1-6
abundance: few
d_gene: -
CDR3nt: TGTGCCAGCAGCGTCGACAGTGCACCCCTCCACTTT
CDR3aa: CASSVDSAPLHF

v_gene: TRBV15
j_gene: TRBJ2-3
abundance: many
d_gene: -
CDR3nt: TGTGCCACCAGCCGGACCACAGATACGCAGTATTTT
CDR3aa: CATSRTTDTQYF

v_gene: TRBV5-1
j_gene: TRBJ2-1
abundance: many
d_gene: -
CDR3nt: TGCGCCAGCAGCTTGGGGAACACCTACAATGAGCAGTTCTTC
CDR3aa: CASSLGNTYNEQFF

v_gene: TRBV6-5
j_gene: TRBJ2-2
abundance: many
d_gene: TRBD2
CDR3nt: TGTGCCAGCAGTTACGGCCTAGCGGGCACCGGGGAGCTGTTTTTT
CDR3aa: CASSYGLAGTGELFF

v_gene: TRBV4-1
j_gene: TRBJ1-4
abundance: few
d_gene: TRBD1
CDR3nt: TGCGCCAGCAGCCATCGACAGGGGGCGGCCCTGTCCGAAAAACTGTTTTTT
CDR3aa: CASSHRQGAALSEKLFF

v_gene: TRBV5-1
j_gene: TRBJ2-5
abundance: -
d_gene: -
CDR3nt: TGCGCCAGCAGCCGATCACCGGGGCCTGAAGAGACCCAGTACTTC
CDR3aa: CASSRSPGPEETQYF

v_gene: TRBV7-3
j_gene: TRBJ2-7
abundance: many
d_gene: TRBD2
CDR3nt: TGTGCCAGCAGCCCCACGGGGACTAGCGGGCACTACGAGCAGTACTTC
CDR3aa: CASSPTGTSGHYEQYF

v_gene: TRBV7-2
j_gene: TRBJ2-1
abundance: few
d_gene: TRBD2
CDR3nt: TGTGCCAGCAGCTTTCTTAGCGGGGGCCGGGGGGAGCAGTTCTTC
CDR3aa: CASSFLSGGRGEQFF

v_gene: TRBV20-1
j_gene: TRBJ2-3
abundance: -
d_gene: -
CDR3nt: TGCAGTGCTAGTTGGGGGCGGGACACAGATACGCAGTATTTT
CDR3aa: CSASWGRDTDTQYF

v_gene: TRBV27
j_gene: TRBJ1-3
abundance: few
d_gene: -
CDR3nt: TGTGCCAGCAGTTTAGGTCCAGACCCCTCTGGAAACACCATATATTTT
CDR3aa: CASSLGPDPSGNTIYF

v_gene: TRBV15
j_gene: TRBJ1-3
abundance: few
d_gene: -
CDR3nt: TGTGCCACCAGCAGAGATAAGGGGGGTGGAAACACCATATATTTT
CDR3aa: CATSRDKGGGNTIYF

v_gene: TRBV2
j_gene: TRBJ2-5
abundance: many
d_gene: -
CDR3nt: TGTGCCAGCAGTCCCTCTGGGGGGCCAGAGACCCAGTACTTC
CDR3aa: CASSPSGGPETQYF

v_gene: TRBV18
j_gene: TRBJ1-6
abundance: many
d_gene: -
CDR3nt: TGTGCCAGCTCAGAGGCGGGATATTCACCCCTCCACTTT
CDR3aa: CASSEAGYSPLHF

v_gene: TRBV12-3/TRBV12-4
j_gene: TRBJ1-6
abundance: many
d_gene: -
CDR3nt: TGTGCCAGCAGTTCCGGCGGATTCTCCTATAATTCACCCCTCCACTTT
CDR3aa: CASSSGGFSYNSPLHF

v_gene: TRBV12-3/TRBV12-4
j_gene: TRBJ2-7
abundance: many
d_gene: TRBD1
CDR3nt: TGTGCCAGCAGCCCCACCGGACAGGGGCGCCGTTACGAGCAGTACTTC
CDR3aa: CASSPTGQGRRYEQYF

v_gene: TRBV12-3/TRBV12-4
j_gene: TRBJ1-2
abundance: many
d_gene: -
CDR3nt: TGTGCCAGCAGTCCCCAATCGGGGCACGATGGCTACACCTTC
CDR3aa: CASSPQSGHDGYTF

v_gene: TRBV24-1
j_gene: TRBJ2-1
abundance: -
d_gene: TRBD2
CDR3nt: TGTGCCACCAGTGATTTGGCTAGCGGAGCCTACAATGAGCAGTTCTTC
CDR3aa: CATSDLASGAYNEQFF

v_gene: TRBV10-3
j_gene: TRBJ2-3
abundance: many
d_gene: -
CDR3nt: TGTGCCATCAGCGGGGGGCGCACAGATACGCAGTATTTT
CDR3aa: CAISGGRTDTQYF

v_gene: TRBV12-3/TRBV12-4
j_gene: TRBJ2-1
abundance: many
d_gene: -
CDR3nt: TGTGCCAGCAGTGCGGGACCACACAATGAGCAGTTCTTC
CDR3aa: CASSAGPHNEQFF

v_gene: TRBV7-9
j_gene: TRBJ2-5
abundance: -
d_gene: -
CDR3nt: TGTGCCAGCAGCTTATGGGACCTTACGGAGACCCAGTACTTC
CDR3aa: CASSLWDLTETQYF

v_gene: TRBV24-1
j_gene: TRBJ2-5
abundance: medium-sized
d_gene: -
CDR3nt: TGTGCCACCAGCGGATGGGGGGAGGAAGAGACCCAGTACTTC
CDR3aa: CATSGWGEEETQYF

v_gene: TRBV7-8
j_gene: TRBJ1-1
abundance: few
d_gene: -
CDR3nt: TGTGCCAGCAGTCTAGGGACCGGACAGTACGCTGAAGCTTTCTTT
CDR3aa: CASSLGTGQYAEAFF

v_gene: TRBV12-3/TRBV12-4
j_gene: TRBJ2-4
abundance: many
d_gene: -
CDR3nt: TGTGCCAGCAGTTATGGATTAAACATTCAGTACTTC
CDR3aa: CASSYGLNIQYF

v_gene: TRBV30
j_gene: TRBJ2-3
abundance: few
d_gene: -
CDR3nt: TGTGCCTGGAGCGTGGGCTCTCACACAGATACGCAGTATTTT
CDR3aa: CAWSVGSHTDTQYF

v_gene: TRBV7-2
j_gene: TRBJ1-2
abundance: few
d_gene: -
CDR3nt: TGTGCCAGCAGCTTGCCGCGAGGTGGCTATGGCTACACCTTC
CDR3aa: CASSLPRGGYGYTF

v_gene: TRBV15
j_gene: TRBJ2-4
abundance: few
d_gene: -
CDR3nt: TGTGCCACCAGCATCCGTTGGGGCGGCCAGGACGCCCTAAACATTCAGTACTTC
CDR3aa: CATSIRWGGQDALNIQYF

v_gene: TRBV7-9
j_gene: TRBJ1-4
abundance: few
d_gene: -
CDR3nt: TGTGCCAGCAGCCTTGGTGCTAATGAAAAACTGCTTTTT
CDR3aa: CASSLGANEKLLF

v_gene: TRBV12-3/TRBV12-4
j_gene: TRBJ1-4
abundance: few
d_gene: -
CDR3nt: TGTGCCAGCAGTCCTGGGGTGGGGAATGAAAAACTGTTTTTT
CDR3aa: CASSPGVGNEKLFF

v_gene: TRBV4-1
j_gene: TRBJ1-6
abundance: few
d_gene: -
CDR3nt: TGCGCCAGCAGCCCGAGGGGGGAAGGTTCACCCCTCCACTTT
CDR3aa: CASSPRGEGSPLHF

v_gene: TRBV20-1
j_gene: TRBJ2-3
abundance: few
d_gene: -
CDR3nt: TGCAGTGCTAGAGTCAGCCGGGGGGCTCCTACGCAGTATTTT
CDR3aa: CSARVSRGAPTQYF

v_gene: TRBV5-1
j_gene: TRBJ2-3
abundance: -
d_gene: -
CDR3nt: TGCGCCAGCAGCTTGGAGTGGACGACAGATACGCAGTATTTT
CDR3aa: CASSLEWTTDTQYF

v_gene: TRBV5-1
j_gene: TRBJ1-6
abundance: -
d_gene: -
CDR3nt: TGCGCCAGCAGCTCGGGTGTTAGGGATTCACCCCTCCACTTT
CDR3aa: CASSSGVRDSPLHF

v_gene: TRBV6-1
j_gene: TRBJ2-3
abundance: few
d_gene: -
CDR3nt: TGTGCCAGCAGTGAAGGGATGAAGGCAGATACGCAGTATTTT
CDR3aa: CASSEGMKADTQYF

v_gene: TRBV4-2
j_gene: TRBJ2-2
abundance: few
d_gene: -
CDR3nt: TGTGCCAGCAGCCAAGATGGCAGGAACACCGGGGAGCTGTTTTTT
CDR3aa: CASSQDGRNTGELFF

v_gene: TRBV20-1
j_gene: TRBJ1-5
abundance: many
d_gene: TRBD1
CDR3nt: TGCAGTGCCCAAGACAGGGGCGGGCCCCAGCATTTT
CDR3aa: CSAQDRGGPQHF

v_gene: TRBV23-1
j_gene: TRBJ2-1
abundance: -
d_gene: -
CDR3nt: TGCGCCAGCAGTCAACCCGGGACTTACCACAATGAGCAGTTCTTC
CDR3aa: CASSQPGTYHNEQFF

v_gene: TRBV6-5
j_gene: TRBJ1-1
abundance: -
d_gene: -
CDR3nt: TGTGCCAGCAGTTACCCCGGGGGGAACACTGAAGCTTTCTTT
CDR3aa: CASSYPGGNTEAFF

v_gene: TRBV9
j_gene: TRBJ2-3
abundance: few
d_gene: -
CDR3nt: TGTGCCAGCAGCGTAGCCGTAGCGGCCAGCACAGATACGCAGTATTTT
CDR3aa: CASSVAVAASTDTQYF

v_gene: TRBV10-3
j_gene: TRBJ1-1
abundance: few
d_gene: -
CDR3nt: TGTGCCATCAGTGAAGGGAACACTGAAGCTTTCTTT
CDR3aa: CAISEGNTEAFF

v_gene: TRBV7-3
j_gene: TRBJ2-3
abundance: many
d_gene: TRBD1
CDR3nt: TGTGCCAGCAGCTGGAGGACAGGGGCTGCAGATACGCAGTATTTT
CDR3aa: CASSWRTGAADTQYF

v_gene: TRBV20-1
j_gene: TRBJ2-3
abundance: few
d_gene: TRBD1
CDR3nt: TGCAGTGCTAGAGGGGCCCAGACAGGGACAAGCACAGATACGCAGTATTTT
CDR3aa: CSARGAQTGTSTDTQYF

v_gene: TRBV7-2
j_gene: TRBJ1-4
abundance: few
d_gene: -
CDR3nt: TGTGCCAGCAGCTCAGGGGAGTTTCATGAAAAACTGTTTTTT
CDR3aa: CASSSGEFHEKLFF

v_gene: TRBV12-3/TRBV12-4
j_gene: TRBJ1-2
abundance: few
d_gene: -
CDR3nt: TGTGCCAGCAGCCTGCGGAGGGGGTCGAGTGGCTACACCTTC
CDR3aa: CASSLRRGSSGYTF

v_gene: TRBV13
j_gene: TRBJ2-7
abundance: -
d_gene: -
CDR3nt: TGTGCCAGCAGCGTATCTCCCTACGAGCAGTACTTC
CDR3aa: CASSVSPYEQYF